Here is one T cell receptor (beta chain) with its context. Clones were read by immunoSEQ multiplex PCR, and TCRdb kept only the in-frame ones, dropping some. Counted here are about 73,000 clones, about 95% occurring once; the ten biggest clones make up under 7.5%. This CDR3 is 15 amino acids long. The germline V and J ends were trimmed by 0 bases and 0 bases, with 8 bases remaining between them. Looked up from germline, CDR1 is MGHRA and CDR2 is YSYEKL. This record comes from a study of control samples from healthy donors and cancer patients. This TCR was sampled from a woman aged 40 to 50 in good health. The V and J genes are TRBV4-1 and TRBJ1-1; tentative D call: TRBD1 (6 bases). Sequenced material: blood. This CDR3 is CASSQDGTLNTEAFF. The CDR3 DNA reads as TGCGCCAGCAGCCAAGACGGGACACTGAACACTGAAGCTTTCTTT.